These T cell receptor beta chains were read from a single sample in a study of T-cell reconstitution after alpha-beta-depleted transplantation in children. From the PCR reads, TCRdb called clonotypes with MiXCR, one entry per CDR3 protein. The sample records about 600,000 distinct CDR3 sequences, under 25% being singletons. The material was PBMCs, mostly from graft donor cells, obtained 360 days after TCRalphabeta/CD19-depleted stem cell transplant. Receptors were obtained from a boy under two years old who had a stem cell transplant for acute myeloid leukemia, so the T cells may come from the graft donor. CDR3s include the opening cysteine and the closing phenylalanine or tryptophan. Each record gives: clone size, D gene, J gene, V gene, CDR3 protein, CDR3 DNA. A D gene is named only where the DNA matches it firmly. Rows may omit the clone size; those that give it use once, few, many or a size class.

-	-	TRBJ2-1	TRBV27	CASSFNGLDEQFF	TGTGCCAGCAGTTTCAATGGCCTGGATGAGCAGTTCTTC
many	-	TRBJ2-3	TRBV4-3	CASSQGSLDTQYF	TGCGCCAGCAGCCAAGGGTCATTGGATACGCAGTATTTT
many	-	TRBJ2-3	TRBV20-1	CSARLPRDGVTDTQYF	TGCAGTGCTCGATTACCCCGGGACGGAGTCACAGATACGCAGTATTTT
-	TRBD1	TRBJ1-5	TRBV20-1	CSARPQGADRSNQPQHF	TGCAGTGCTAGACCACAGGGGGCGGATAGGAGCAATCAGCCCCAGCATTTT
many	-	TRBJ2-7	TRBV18	CASSPLEGGGHEQYF	TGTGCCAGCTCACCTTTGGAGGGGGGGGGCCACGAGCAGTACTTC
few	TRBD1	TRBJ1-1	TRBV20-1	CSARDDQGGNTEAFF	TGCAGTGCTAGAGACGACCAGGGGGGGAACACTGAAGCTTTCTTT
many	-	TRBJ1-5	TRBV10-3	CAISGQINQPQHF	TGTGCCATCAGTGGGCAGATCAATCAGCCCCAGCATTTT
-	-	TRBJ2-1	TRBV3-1	CASSTRRYNEQFF	TGTGCCAGCAGCACGCGCCGGTACAATGAGCAGTTCTTC
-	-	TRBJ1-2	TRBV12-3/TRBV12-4	CASSLGVGDNYGYTF	TGTGCCAGCAGTTTAGGGGTAGGGGATAACTATGGCTACACCTTC
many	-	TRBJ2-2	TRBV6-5	CASSYTNLGGGAAGELFF	TGTGCCAGCAGTTACACCAACCTAGGAGGGGGCGCCGCCGGGGAGCTGTTTTTT
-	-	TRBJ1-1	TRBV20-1	CSAALSGNTEAFF	TGCAGTGCGGCCCTAAGTGGGAACACTGAAGCTTTCTTT
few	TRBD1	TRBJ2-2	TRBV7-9	CASSLGGQGLHGELFF	TGTGCCAGCAGCTTAGGAGGACAGGGGTTGCACGGGGAGCTGTTTTTT
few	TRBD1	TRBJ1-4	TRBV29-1	CSVKVGDRVGEKLFF	TGCAGCGTGAAGGTGGGGGACAGGGTGGGTGAAAAACTGTTTTTT
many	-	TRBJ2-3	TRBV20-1	CSARGRGRGDTQYF	TGCAGTGCTAGGGGCCGGGGGCGAGGAGATACGCAGTATTTT
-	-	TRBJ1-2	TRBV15	CATTQTGVKGYGYTF	TGTGCCACCACCCAGACAGGCGTCAAGGGCTATGGCTACACCTTC
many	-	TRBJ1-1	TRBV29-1	CSVGVNTEAFF	TGCAGCGTTGGAGTGAACACTGAAGCTTTCTTT
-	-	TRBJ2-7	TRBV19	CASSIEYRGGPEQYF	TGTGCCAGTAGTATCGAGTACAGGGGAGGCCCCGAGCAGTACTTC
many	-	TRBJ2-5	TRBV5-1	CASSLAVYQETQYF	TGCGCCAGCAGCTTGGCCGTCTACCAAGAGACCCAGTACTTC
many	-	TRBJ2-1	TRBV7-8	CASSLGSGGYNEQFF	TGTGCCAGCAGCTTAGGGTCAGGAGGATACAATGAGCAGTTCTTC
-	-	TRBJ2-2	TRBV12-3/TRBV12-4	CATIITGELFF	TGTGCCACCATTATCACCGGGGAGCTGTTTTTT
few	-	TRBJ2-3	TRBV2	CASSGPGRRPRTDTQYF	TGTGCCAGCAGTGGACCAGGAAGAAGGCCGCGCACAGATACGCAGTATTTT
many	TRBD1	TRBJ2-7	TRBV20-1	CSARSTGVAYEQYF	TGCAGTGCTAGGAGTACAGGGGTGGCCTACGAGCAGTACTTC
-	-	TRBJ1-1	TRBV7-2	CASSATKNTEAFF	TGTGCCAGCAGCGCCACGAAGAACACTGAAGCTTTCTTT
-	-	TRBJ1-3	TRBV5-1	CASSGGHNSGNTIYF	TGCGCCAGCAGCGGAGGACATAACTCTGGAAACACCATATATTTT
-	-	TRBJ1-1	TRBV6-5	CASSYNDIWVNTEAFF	TGTGCCAGCAGTTACAACGACATTTGGGTGAACACTGAAGCTTTCTTT
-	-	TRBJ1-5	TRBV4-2	CASSTLPGTGQPQHF	TGTGCCAGCAGCACCCTTCCGGGGACTGGGCAGCCCCAGCATTTT
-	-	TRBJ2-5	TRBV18	CASSLRGTPRIEETQYF	TGTGCCAGCTCACTCCGTGGGACACCACGTATCGAAGAGACCCAGTACTTC
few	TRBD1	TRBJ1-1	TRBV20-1	CSATVPGTGRENTEAFF	TGCAGTGCTACCGTTCCCGGGACAGGGAGGGAGAACACTGAAGCTTTCTTT